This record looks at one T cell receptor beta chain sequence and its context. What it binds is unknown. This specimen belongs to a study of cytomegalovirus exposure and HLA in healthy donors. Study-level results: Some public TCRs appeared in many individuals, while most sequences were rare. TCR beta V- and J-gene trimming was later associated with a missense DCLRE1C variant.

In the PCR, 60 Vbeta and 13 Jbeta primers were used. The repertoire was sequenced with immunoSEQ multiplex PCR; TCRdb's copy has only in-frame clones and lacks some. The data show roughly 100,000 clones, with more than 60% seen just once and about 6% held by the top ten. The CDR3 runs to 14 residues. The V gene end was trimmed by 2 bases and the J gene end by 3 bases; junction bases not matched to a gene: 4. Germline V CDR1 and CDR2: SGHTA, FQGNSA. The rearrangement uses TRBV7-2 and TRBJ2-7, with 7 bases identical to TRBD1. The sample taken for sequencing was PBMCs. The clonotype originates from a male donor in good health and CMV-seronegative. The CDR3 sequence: CASSLTGAFYEQYF. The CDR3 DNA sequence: TGTGCCAGCAGCTTAACAGGGGCGTTCTACGAGCAGTACTTC.